This paragraph covers one TCR beta chain sequence. Its target is unknown. The data stem from a study of monozygotic twins with inflammatory bowel disease. CDR3 length: 14 amino acids. Germline CDR1 DFQATT, CDR2 SNEGSKA (reference sequence). General study findings and limits: Discordant twins showed the same repertoire similarity as concordant twins, possibly from limited power. Using the inverse Simpson index, IBD patients had lower TCRbeta diversity than healthy co-twins.

TCRalpha along with TCRbeta cDNA was subjected to two nested PCRs lasting approximately 17 and 9 cycles. TCRdb reprocessed the 5' RACE reads and keeps a single row for each CDR3 protein, giving no DNA. The sample includes nearly 45,000 distinct CDR3 sequences. Sequencing was performed on blood. This sequence was found in a human donor with ulcerative colitis or Crohn's disease, or a healthy co-twin of an affected twin (not recorded which). The rearrangement joins TRBV20-1 to TRBJ2-3; without DNA, the TCRdb call of TRBD2 cannot be checked. CDR3 protein: CSAGEGHFPNTQYF.